This T cell receptor (beta chain) was sequenced in a study of CD8 T cells in Susac syndrome. The RNA, about 0.45 to 1 ug, was put through reverse transcription using random hexamers. The CDR3 of TCR beta was amplified by immunoSEQ multiplex PCR across 54 Vbeta and 13 Jbeta. Using its own MiXCR run on the immunoSEQ multiplex PCR reads, TCRdb lists one record per CDR3 protein. The sample carries approximately 220,000 distinct CDR3 sequences, 85% to 95% recorded once. The CDR3 has 14 residues. CDR1 is DFQATT and CDR2 is SNEGSKA in the germline V gene (reference sequence). Losses at the gene ends were 6 bases for V and 2 bases for J; bases not matched to a gene: 4.

The receptor was derived from a human donor with multiple sclerosis. Material: CD4+ T cells from PBMCs. The rearrangement uses TRBV20-1 and TRBJ2-2, with 9 bases identical to TRBD2. CDR3 coding DNA: TGCAGTGCCCGAGCGGGGGGTAACACCGGGGAGCTGTTTTTT. Residues: CSARAGGNTGELFF.